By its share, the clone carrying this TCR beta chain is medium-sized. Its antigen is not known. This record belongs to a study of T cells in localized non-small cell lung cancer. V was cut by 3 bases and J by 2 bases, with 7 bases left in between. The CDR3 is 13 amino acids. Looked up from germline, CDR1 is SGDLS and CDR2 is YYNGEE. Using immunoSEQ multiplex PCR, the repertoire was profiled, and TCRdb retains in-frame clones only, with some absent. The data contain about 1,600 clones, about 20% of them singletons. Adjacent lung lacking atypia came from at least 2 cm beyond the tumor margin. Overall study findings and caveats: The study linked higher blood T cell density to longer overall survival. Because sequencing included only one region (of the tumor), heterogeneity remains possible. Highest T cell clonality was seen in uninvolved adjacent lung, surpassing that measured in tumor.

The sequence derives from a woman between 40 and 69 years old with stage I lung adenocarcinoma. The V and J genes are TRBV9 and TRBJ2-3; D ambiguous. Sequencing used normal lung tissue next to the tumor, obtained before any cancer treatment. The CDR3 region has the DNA TGTGCCAGCAGCGCCTCCCCCACAGATACGCAGTATTTT. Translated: CASSASPTDTQYF.